The following is a T cell receptor beta chain sequence with its context. Donors in Cohort 3 who had recovered were those with two negative PCRs, healthcare professional clearance, or resolution of their symptoms. This entry is derived from a study of blood T cell repertoires in COVID-19. In the study overall: The samples span acute and convalescent COVID-19 from the United States, Italy and Spain. T cells, B-cell-depleted T cells, or PBMCs supplied cDNA or gDNA.

The CDR3 has 18 residues. Germline V gene data show CDR1 as SGHRS and CDR2 as YFSETQ. V shed 4 bases and J 3 bases; nucleotides not matched to a gene: 13. The assay was immunoSEQ multiplex PCR, and TCRdb's table has in-frame clones only and misses some. This table holds under 300,000 clones, about 87% found once. This chain uses TRBV5-1 with TRBJ2-3; 11 bases agree with TRBD2. The sequence was obtained from a woman between 45 and 65 years old who had recovered from COVID-19. Sequencing was carried out using PBMCs or T cells enriched from blood (not recorded which). This CDR3 reads CASSPVPTSGRATDTQYF. The CDR3 DNA reads as TGCGCCAGCAGCCCCGTTCCCACTAGCGGGAGAGCAACAGATACGCAGTATTTT.